What follows describes a single T cell receptor beta chain. As originally analysed: Amplification from reference gene primers served as the basis for estimated nucleated cell counts. Here immunoSEQ multiplex PCR was the method, and the copy in TCRdb shows in-frame clones only, minus some. V, J and clone size derive from that table, while D and trimming were established from the DNA sequence. The sample has 35,000 to 55,000 clones, 90% seen once. This entry comes from a study of blood T cell repertoires in COVID-19. Study overall: COVID-19 samples collected from the United States, Italy and Spain covered acute and convalescent phases. Nucleic acid was either cDNA or gDNA, and it came from T cells, B-cell-depleted T cells, or PBMCs.

This receptor was obtained from a man aged 50 to 59 with active COVID-19. The sample taken for sequencing was peripheral blood.

The CDR3 sequence: CASSVGTGQETQYF. Written as DNA, the CDR3 is TGTGCCAGCAGCGTAGGGACAGGGCAAGAGACCCAGTACTTC. The chain links TRBV9 to TRBJ2-5; 8 bases line up with TRBD1. The CDR3 covers 14 residues. Germline loops: CDR1 SGDLS, CDR2 YYNGEE. Trimming removed 0 bases from V and 2 bases from J; junction bases left unmatched: 0.